The clone carrying this TCR beta chain was counted at least ten times. This sample is drawn from a study of molecular identifiers for immune sequencing clone quantification. Investigators produced naive CD8 libraries from 20,000 to 1,000,000 sorted cells, drawing on 10%, 30% or 50% RNA. Naive CD8 T cell sorting was performed on the CD8+CD4-CCR7+CD45RA+ phenotype. The CDR3 extends over 18 amino acids. J gave up 2 bases and V 7 bases, and 14 bases lay outside the gene matches. CDR1 and CDR2 (germline): MDHEN, SYDVKM. One entry per CDR3 protein, called by TCRdb with MiXCR from the PCR reads. Among about 640,000 distinct CDR3 sequences listed, 20% were seen once.

Sequencing used naive CD8+ T cells from blood, with Jurkat cell RNA spiked in. The subset denotes: FACS-sorted CD8+CD4-CCR7+CD45RA+ naive T cells. This clonotype originated in a human donor in good health. Some libraries in this study had Jurkat cell RNA spiked in. J is TRBJ1-5 and V is TRBV28, with TRBD1 identical over 10 bases. The DNA of the CDR3 is TGTGCCAGCAATCCCGGGACAGGGGTTAATTTCGGCAATCAGCCCCAGCATTTT. Its protein product is CASNPGTGVNFGNQPQHF.